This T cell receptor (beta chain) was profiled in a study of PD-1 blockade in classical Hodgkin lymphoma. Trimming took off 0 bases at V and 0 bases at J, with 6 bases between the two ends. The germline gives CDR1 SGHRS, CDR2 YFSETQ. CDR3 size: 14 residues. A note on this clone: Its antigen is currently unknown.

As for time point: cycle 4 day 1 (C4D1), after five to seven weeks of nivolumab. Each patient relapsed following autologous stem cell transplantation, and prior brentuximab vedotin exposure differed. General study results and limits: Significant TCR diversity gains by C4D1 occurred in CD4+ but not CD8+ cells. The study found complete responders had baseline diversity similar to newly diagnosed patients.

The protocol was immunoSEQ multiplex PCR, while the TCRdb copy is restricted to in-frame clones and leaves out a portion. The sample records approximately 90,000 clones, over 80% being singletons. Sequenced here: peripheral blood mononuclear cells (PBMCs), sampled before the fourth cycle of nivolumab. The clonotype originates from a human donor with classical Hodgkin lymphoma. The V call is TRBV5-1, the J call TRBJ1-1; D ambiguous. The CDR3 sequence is CASSLGDLNTEAFF. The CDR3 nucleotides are TGCGCCAGCAGCTTGGGAGATTTGAACACTGAAGCTTTCTTT.